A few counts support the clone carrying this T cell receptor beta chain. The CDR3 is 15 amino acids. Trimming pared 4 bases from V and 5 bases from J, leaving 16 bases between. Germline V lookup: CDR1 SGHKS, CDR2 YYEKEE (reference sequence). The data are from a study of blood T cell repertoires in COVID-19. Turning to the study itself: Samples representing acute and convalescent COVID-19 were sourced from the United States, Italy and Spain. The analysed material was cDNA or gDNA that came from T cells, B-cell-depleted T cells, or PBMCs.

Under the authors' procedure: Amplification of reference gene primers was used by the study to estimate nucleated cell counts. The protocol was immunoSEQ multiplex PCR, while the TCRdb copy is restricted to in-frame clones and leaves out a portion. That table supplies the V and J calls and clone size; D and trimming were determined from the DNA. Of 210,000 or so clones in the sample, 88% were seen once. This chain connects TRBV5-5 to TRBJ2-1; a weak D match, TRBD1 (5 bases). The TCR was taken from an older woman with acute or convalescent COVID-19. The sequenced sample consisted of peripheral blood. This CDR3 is CASSTGQGVDNEQFF. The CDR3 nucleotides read TGTGCCAGCAGCACTGGCCAGGGTGTTGACAATGAGCAGTTCTTC.